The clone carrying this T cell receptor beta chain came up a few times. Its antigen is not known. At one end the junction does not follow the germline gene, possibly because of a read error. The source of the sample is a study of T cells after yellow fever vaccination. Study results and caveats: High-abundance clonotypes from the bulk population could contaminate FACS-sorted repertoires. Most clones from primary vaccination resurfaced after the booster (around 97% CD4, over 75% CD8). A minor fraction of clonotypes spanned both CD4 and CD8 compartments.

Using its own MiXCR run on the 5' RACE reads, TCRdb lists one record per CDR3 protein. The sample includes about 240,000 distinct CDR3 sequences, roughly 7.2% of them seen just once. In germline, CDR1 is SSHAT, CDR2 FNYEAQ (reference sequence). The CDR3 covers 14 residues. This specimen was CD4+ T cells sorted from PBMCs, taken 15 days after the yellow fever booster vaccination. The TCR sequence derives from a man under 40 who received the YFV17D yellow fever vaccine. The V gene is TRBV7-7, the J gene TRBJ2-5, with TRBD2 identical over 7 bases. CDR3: CASRPWGGSETQYF. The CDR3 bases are TGTGCTAGCAGACCATGGGGGGGGTCGGAGACCCAGTACTTC.